One sample yielded the 6 T cell receptor beta chains listed below, sequenced in a study of T cell responses to AZD1222 COVID-19 vaccine. Assay used: immunoSEQ multiplex PCR; TCRdb lists only in-frame clones, some missing. Of roughly 160,000 clones detected, about 92% appear once; the ten largest clones hold 1.3%. The starting material was peripheral blood, obtained 28 days after the second AZD1222 dose. The receptor set was obtained from an adult who received the AZD1222 COVID-19 vaccine.

V and J are TRBV25-1 and TRBJ2-7, with 7 nucleotides matching TRBD1. The junction had 7 bases not matched to a gene; V was cut back by 3 bases and J by 2 bases. Germline V lookup: CDR1 MGHDK, CDR2 SYGVNS. The CDR3 is 15 residues long. The CDR3 reads CASSDDKTGPYEQYF. CDR3 coding DNA: TGTGCCAGCAGTGACGATAAGACAGGGCCCTACGAGCAGTACTTC.

The sample holds one count of this clone. The chain recombines TRBV2 with TRBJ1-1, with D unresolved. Germline V lookup: CDR1 SNHLY, CDR2 FYNNEI. The CDR3 has 13 amino acids. Trimming stripped 2 bases from V and 5 bases from J, with 9 bases between. CDR3 protein: CASSELIGTEAFF. The CDR3 DNA is TGTGCCAGCAGTGAACTCATAGGAACTGAAGCTTTCTTT.

The gene calls are TRBV4-1 and TRBJ1-1; D remains unclear. This CDR3 region has 17 residues. The V end lost 4 bases, the J end lost 4 bases, and 22 bases lay between the germline ends. Germline CDR1 MGHRA, CDR2 YSYEKL. This CDR3 reads CASSRIRSLGPGTEAFF. CDR3 bases: TGCGCCAGCAGCCGCATCCGCAGCCTAGGCCCGGGCACTGAAGCTTTCTTT.

J is TRBJ1-5 and V is TRBV5-8; perhaps TRBD1 as D (5 bases). CDR1 is SGHTS, CDR2 YDEGEE, per germline. Trimming left V 4 bases short and J 7 bases short, with 9 bases between. The CDR3 sequence is 12 residues long. The CDR3: CASSLWGQPQHF. Here the CDR3 DNA reads TGTGCCAGCAGCCTCTGGGGGCAGCCCCAGCATTTT.

This clone was counted once. The chain joins TRBV4-3 to TRBJ1-6; unclear D gene. The CDR3 has 13 amino acids. CDR1 is LGHNA and CDR2 is YSLEER in the germline V gene. V was trimmed by 2 bases and J by 10 bases, leaving 9 bases between them. The CDR3 here is CASSQQAGSPLHF. Written as DNA, the CDR3 is TGCGCCAGCAGCCAACAGGCGGGGTCACCCCTCCACTTT.

In its sample, this clone was seen a few times. V usage is TRBV5-5 and J usage is TRBJ1-5; no definite D call. The CDR3 is 15 amino acids. The V and J ends lost 0 bases and 0 bases respectively, with 7 bases between them. Germline lookup yields CDR1 SGHKS and CDR2 YYEKEE (reference sequence). The CDR3 loop is CASSLVGNSNQPQHF. The CDR3 coding sequence is TGTGCCAGCAGCTTGGTAGGGAATAGCAATCAGCCCCAGCATTTT.